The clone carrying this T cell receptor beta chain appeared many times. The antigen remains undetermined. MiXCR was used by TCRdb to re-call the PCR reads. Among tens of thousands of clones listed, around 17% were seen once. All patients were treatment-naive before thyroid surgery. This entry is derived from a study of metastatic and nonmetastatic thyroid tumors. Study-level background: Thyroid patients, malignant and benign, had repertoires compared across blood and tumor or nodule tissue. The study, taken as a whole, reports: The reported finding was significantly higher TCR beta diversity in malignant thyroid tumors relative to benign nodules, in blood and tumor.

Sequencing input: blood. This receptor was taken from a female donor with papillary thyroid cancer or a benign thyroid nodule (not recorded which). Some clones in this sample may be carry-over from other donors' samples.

DNA for the CDR3: TGTGCCAGCAGCGCCTCTGGGGGCCACACTGAAGCTTTCTTT. Translated, it gives CASSASGGHTEAFF. This sequence joins TRBV9 and TRBJ1-1; tentatively, D is TRBD1 (6 bases). Germline-derived CDR1 and CDR2 are SGDLS and YYNGEE. The ends were cut back, 3 bases at V and 3 bases at J, with 12 bases in the middle. This CDR3 spans 14 amino acids.